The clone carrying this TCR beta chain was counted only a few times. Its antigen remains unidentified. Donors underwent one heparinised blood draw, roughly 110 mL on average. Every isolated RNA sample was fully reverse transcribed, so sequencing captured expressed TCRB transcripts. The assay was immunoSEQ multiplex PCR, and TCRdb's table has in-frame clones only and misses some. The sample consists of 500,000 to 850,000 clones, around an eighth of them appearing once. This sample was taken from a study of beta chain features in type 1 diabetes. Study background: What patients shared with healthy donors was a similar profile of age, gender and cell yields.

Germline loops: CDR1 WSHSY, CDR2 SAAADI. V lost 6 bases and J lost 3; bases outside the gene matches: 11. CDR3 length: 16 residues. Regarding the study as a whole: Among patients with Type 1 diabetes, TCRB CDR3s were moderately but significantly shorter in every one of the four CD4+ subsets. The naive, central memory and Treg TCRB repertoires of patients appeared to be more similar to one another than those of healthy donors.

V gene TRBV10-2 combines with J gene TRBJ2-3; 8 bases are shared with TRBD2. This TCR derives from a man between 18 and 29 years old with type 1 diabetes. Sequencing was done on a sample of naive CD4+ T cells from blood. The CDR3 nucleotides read TGCGCCAGCAGCACCGGGACTAGTTGGTTGACAGATACGCAGTATTTT. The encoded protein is CASSTGTSWLTDTQYF.